This T cell receptor beta chain was recorded in a study of cytomegalovirus exposure and HLA in healthy donors. Broader study findings: A later analysis reported that several of the most significant clusters appeared to be linked to common viral pathogens, among them Epstein-Barr virus. There were a few CMV-associated chains whose specificity for CMV antigens was confirmed in vitro. Prediction of most subjects' HLA-A and HLA-B alleles by TCR beta sequences was reportedly accurate. When a later analysis compared HLA-associated TCR beta chains with equally common others, the HLA-associated chains turned out to be more clonally expanded and to have lower generation probabilities.

The PCR ran on 60 Vbeta and 13 Jbeta primers. Profiling relied on immunoSEQ multiplex PCR, and the TCRdb table lists in-frame clones only, not all of them. The sample yields roughly 140,000 clones, 70% to 85% seen once. Losses at the gene ends were 4 bases for V and 5 bases for J; bases not matched to a gene: 11. CDR3 length equals 16 residues. Germline assignment: CDR1 SGHRS and CDR2 YFSETQ. About this clone: The antigen is unknown.

This chain links TRBV5-1 with TRBJ2-3; 9 nucleotides agree with TRBD2. Sequenced input: PBMCs. This TCR was recovered from a woman aged 60-75 years in good health and CMV-seropositive. CDR3 DNA: TGCGCCAGCAGCCCCGGGACTAGCCGGTGGGAAGATACGCAGTATTTT. Translation: CASSPGTSRWEDTQYF. Variable domain in full (rest from reference TRBV5-1 and TRBJ2-3): KAGVTQTPRYLIKTRGQQVTLSCSPISGHRSVSWYQQTPGQGLQFLFEYFSETQRNKGNFPGRFSGRQFSNSRSEMNVSTLELGDSALYLCASSPGTSRWEDTQYFGPGTRLTVL.